The present T cell receptor (beta chain) was sequenced within a study of brain T cells in children with intractable seizures (dated by TCRdb to the early 2020s). Background for the entire study: Resected brain tissue from 53 pediatric epilepsy surgery cases was initially screened for immune gene transcripts with a NanoString immunology panel. About 65% of the 12 selected surgery cases also had pre-surgery blood sequenced, which left four cases with brain tissue only.

With regard to this clone: Its antigen remains undetermined. No base quality values were provided; no much bigger clone lies one nucleotide off.

What the study reported, not specific to this receptor: The patients' HCMV serostatus was not known, and viral specificity was inferred solely from CDR3 sequence similarity. Because pre- and post-surgery blood were sequenced to different depths, clones absent from the pre-surgery sample may reflect undersampling.

The sample's time point label, decoded: blood from clinic visit 5 months post-surgery; TSC patient then seizure free. Surgery cases with the highest brain T cell transcript signatures were selected for TCR beta chain sequencing of brain tissue and, where available, blood. Before surgery, patients had received at least one anti-epileptic drug. TCR-sequenced patients were children with drug-resistant epilepsy due to tuberous sclerosis complex, focal cortical dysplasia, Rasmussen encephalitis or hemimegalencephaly. Bulk genomic DNA was isolated from unsorted brain tissue and whole blood using the Monarch genomic DNA purification kit. The germline V gene (reference sequence) provides CDR1 SEHNR and CDR2 FQNEAQ. Deletion took 1 base off V and 4 bases off J, with a span of 11 bases between the germline ends. The cysteine opens and the phenylalanine closes a CDR3 of 15 amino acids. Only the CDR3 region is kept as DNA, spanning 45 bases read in frame from base 1.

The immunoSEQ assay was used to generate TCR beta chain sequences from genomic DNA. In the authors' own workflow: CDR3 sequences not starting with the conserved framework cysteine at position 104 were manually removed. To get clonality, the normalized Shannon's Diversity Index was subtracted from one, giving values from 0 (maximal diversity) to 1 (oligoclonal). Differences in the frequency of the same CDR3 between samples, such as brain versus blood, were assessed with chi-squared comparison-of-proportions tests. Public clonotypes were identified by searching immuneACCESS, and similarity to known antiviral clonotypes was assessed with the VDJdb browser. TCRdb retrieved this table from immuneACCESS and kept in-frame rearrangements only. Not all clones are present; in checked studies, unresolved V genes account for under half, and no reason is known for the remainder. D and trimming come from the DNA, and the V and J calls and clone size come from that table. This sample lists about 350,000 clones; more than 85% were detected once. Approximately 5% of the sample lies in the top ten.

The sequencing here drew on peripheral blood, taken about 5 months after surgery. Rearrangement joined TRBV7-9 to TRBJ2-1; the D segment cannot be called with confidence. This TCR was sampled from a boy under two years old with tuberous sclerosis and intractable seizures. The CDR3 region has the sequence CASSLELARYNEQFF. In nucleotide form, the sequence is TGTGCCAGCAGCTTAGAGTTAGCTAGGTACAATGAGCAGTTCTTC.